This entry features one T cell receptor (beta chain) sequence. The record originates from a study of CD8 T cells in ankylosing spondylitis. The CDR3 totals 16 residues. The germline V gene has CDR1 KGHDR and CDR2 SFDVKD. Trimming removed 3 bases from V and 8 bases from J; junction bases left unmatched: 5. TCRdb redid the calling of the 5' RACE reads with MiXCR, one entry per CDR3 protein. The repertoire consists of 150,000 or so distinct CDR3 sequences, with approximately 10% occurring once and the leading ten covering approximately 16%. Sample: blood, either unsorted or a sorted T cell fraction (not recorded which). The chain recombines TRBV24-1 with TRBJ2-1, with 14 bases lining up with TRBD2. The sequence derives from a female donor with ankylosing spondylitis or in good health (not recorded which). CDR3 in amino acids: CATSDRTSGRRDEQFF. In DNA, the CDR3 is TGTGCCACCAGTGATCGGACTAGCGGGAGGCGGGATGAGCAGTTCTTC.